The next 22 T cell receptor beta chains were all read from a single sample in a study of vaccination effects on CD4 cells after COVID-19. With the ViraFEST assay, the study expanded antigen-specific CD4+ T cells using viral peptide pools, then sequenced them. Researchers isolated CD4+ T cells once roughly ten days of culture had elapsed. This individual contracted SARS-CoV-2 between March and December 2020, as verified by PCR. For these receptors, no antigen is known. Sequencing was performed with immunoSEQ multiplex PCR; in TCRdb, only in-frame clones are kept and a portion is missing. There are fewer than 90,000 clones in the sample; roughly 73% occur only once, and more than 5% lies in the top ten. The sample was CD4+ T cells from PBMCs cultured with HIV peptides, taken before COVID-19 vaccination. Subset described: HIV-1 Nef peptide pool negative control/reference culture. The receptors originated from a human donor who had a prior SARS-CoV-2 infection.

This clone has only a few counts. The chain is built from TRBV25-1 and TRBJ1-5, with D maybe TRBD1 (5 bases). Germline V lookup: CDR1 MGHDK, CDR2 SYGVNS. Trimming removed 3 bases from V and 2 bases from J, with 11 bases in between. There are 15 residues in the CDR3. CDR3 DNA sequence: TGTGCCAGCAGTGACCGAGGGGAGGGCAATCAGCCCCAGCATTTT. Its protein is CASSDRGEGNQPQHF.

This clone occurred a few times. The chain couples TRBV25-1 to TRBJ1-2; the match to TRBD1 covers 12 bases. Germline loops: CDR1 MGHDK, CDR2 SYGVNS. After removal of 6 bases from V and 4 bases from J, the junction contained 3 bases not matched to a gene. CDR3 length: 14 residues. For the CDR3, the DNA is TGTGCCAGCAGGGGGACAGGGGGCATCTATGGCTACACCTTC. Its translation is CASRGTGGIYGYTF.

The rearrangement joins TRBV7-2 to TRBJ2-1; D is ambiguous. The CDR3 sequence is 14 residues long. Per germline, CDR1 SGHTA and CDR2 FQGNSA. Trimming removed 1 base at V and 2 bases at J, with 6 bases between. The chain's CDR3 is CASSLGYTYNEQFF. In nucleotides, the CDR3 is TGTGCCAGCAGCTTAGGGTATACCTACAATGAGCAGTTCTTC.

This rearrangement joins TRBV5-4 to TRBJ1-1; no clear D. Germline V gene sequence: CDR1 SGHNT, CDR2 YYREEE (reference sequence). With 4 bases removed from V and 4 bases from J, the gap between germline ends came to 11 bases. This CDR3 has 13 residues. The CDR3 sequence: CASSPALGTEAFF. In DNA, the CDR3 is TGTGCCAGCAGCCCCGCTTTGGGCACTGAAGCTTTCTTT.

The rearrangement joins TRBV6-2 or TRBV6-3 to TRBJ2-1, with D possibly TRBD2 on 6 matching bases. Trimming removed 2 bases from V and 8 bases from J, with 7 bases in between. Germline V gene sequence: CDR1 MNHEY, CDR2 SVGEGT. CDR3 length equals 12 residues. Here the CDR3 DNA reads TGTGCCAGCAGTTACAGGAGGGATGAGCAGTTCTTC. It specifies CASSYRRDEQFF.

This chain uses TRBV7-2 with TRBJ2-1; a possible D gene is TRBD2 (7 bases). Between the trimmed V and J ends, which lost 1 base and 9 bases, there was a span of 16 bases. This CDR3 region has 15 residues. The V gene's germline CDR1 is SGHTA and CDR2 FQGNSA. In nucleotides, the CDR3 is TGTGCCAGCAGCTTAGTATGGGGGGGCCTGGGTGAGCAGTTCTTC. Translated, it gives CASSLVWGGLGEQFF.

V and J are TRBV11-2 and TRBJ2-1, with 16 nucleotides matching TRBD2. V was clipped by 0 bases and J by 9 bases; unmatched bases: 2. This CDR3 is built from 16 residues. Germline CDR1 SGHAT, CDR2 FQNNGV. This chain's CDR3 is CASSLEGLAGGREQFF. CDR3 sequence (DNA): TGTGCCAGCAGCTTAGAGGGACTAGCGGGGGGGCGTGAGCAGTTCTTC.

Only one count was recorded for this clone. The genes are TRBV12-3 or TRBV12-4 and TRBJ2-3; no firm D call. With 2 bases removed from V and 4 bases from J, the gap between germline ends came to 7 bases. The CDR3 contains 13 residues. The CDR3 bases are TGTGCCAGCAGTTTATTAGAGGCAGATACGCAGTATTTT. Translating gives CASSLLEADTQYF.

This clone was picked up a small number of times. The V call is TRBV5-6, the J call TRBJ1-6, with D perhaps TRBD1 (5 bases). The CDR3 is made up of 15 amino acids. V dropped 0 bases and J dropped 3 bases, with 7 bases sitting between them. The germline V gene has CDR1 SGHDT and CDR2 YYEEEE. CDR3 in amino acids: CASSLVGDYNSPLHF. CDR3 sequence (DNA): TGTGCCAGCAGCTTGGTGGGGGACTATAATTCACCCCTCCACTTT.

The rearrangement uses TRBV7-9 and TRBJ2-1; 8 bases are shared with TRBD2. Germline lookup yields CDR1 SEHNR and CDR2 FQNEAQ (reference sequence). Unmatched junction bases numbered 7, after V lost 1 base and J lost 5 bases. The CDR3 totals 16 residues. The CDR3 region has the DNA TGTGCCAGCAGCTTAGGTAGTAGCGGGAACCACAATGAGCAGTTCTTC. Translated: CASSLGSSGNHNEQFF.

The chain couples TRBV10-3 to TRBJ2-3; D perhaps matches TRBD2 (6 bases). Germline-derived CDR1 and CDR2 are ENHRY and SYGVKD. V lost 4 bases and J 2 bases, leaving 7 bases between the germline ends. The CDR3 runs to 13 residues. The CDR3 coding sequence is TGTGCCATCAGTGCGGGAGACACAGATACGCAGTATTTT. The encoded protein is CAISAGDTDTQYF.

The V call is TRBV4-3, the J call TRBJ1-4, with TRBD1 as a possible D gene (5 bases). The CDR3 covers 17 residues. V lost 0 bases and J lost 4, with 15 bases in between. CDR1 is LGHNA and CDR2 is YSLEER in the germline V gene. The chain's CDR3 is CASSQDRPRGINEKLFF. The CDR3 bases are TGCGCCAGCAGCCAAGATCGTCCGAGGGGTATTAATGAAAAACTGTTTTTT.

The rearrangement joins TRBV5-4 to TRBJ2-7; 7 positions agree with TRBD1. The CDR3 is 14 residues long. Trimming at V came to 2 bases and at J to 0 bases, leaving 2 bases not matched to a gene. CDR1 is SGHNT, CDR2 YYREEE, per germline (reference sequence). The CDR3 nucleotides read TGTGCCAGCAGCTTTACAGGGGACTCCTACGAGCAGTACTTC. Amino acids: CASSFTGDSYEQYF.

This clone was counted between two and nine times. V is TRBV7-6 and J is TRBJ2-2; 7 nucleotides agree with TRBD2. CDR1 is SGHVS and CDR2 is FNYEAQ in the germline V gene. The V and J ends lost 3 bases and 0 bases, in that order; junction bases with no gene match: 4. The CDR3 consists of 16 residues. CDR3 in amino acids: CASSLELATNTGELFF. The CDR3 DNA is TGTGCCAGCAGCTTGGAACTAGCGACGAACACCGGGGAGCTGTTTTTT. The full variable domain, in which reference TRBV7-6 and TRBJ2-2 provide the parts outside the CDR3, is GAGVSQSPRYKVTKRGQDVALRCDPISGHVSLYWYRQALGQGPEFLTYFNYEAQQDKSGLPNDRFSAERPEGSISTLTIQRTEQRDSAMYRCASSLELATNTGELFFGEGSRLTVL.

CDR3 in amino acids: CASSYMGQQNTEAFF. DNA for the CDR3: TGTGCCAGCAGCTATATGGGACAGCAGAACACTGAAGCTTTCTTT. The chain recombines TRBV7-2 with TRBJ1-1, with 7 bases matching TRBD1. With 4 bases clipped from V and 1 base from J, the junction kept 6 bases outside the gene matches. Germline CDR1 and CDR2: SGHTA and FQGNSA. The CDR3 covers 15 residues.

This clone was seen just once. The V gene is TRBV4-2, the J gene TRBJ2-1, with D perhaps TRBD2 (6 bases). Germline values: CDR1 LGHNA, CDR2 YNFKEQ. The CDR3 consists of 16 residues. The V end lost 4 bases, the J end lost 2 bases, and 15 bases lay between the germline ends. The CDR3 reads CASSREDSITYNEQFF. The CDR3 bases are TGTGCCAGCAGCCGGGAGGACTCTATAACCTACAATGAGCAGTTCTTC.

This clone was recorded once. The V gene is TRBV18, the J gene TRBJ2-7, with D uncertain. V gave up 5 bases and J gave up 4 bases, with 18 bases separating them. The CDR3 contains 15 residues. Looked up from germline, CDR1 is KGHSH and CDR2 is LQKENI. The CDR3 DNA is TGTGCCAGCTCAAAATCAGACACCGAACTTTACGAGCAGTACTTC. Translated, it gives CASSKSDTELYEQYF.

The CDR3, as DNA: TGTGCCAGTATAGGGGCGCGGCAAAACTATGGCTACACCTTC. Encoded protein: CASIGARQNYGYTF. The chain has TRBV19 and TRBJ1-2, with D perhaps matching TRBD1 (5 bases). V lost 7 bases to trimming and J lost 2 bases, with 14 bases between them. The CDR3 loop spans 14 amino acids. Germline V gene lookup returns CDR1 LNHDA and CDR2 SQIVND (reference sequence).

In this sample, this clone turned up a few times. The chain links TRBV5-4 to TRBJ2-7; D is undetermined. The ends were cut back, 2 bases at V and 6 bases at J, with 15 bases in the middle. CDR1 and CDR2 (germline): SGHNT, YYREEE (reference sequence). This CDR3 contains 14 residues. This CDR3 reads CASSLMTNPSEQYF. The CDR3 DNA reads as TGTGCCAGCAGCTTAATGACAAACCCCAGCGAGCAGTACTTC.

The CDR3 sequence: CASSPGTGQRYEQYF. The CDR3 nucleotides read TGTGCCAGCTCACCTGGGACAGGGCAGAGGTACGAGCAGTACTTC. The chain couples TRBV18 to TRBJ2-7; 9 bases match TRBD1. The CDR3 spans 15 residues. Germline loops: CDR1 KGHSH, CDR2 LQKENI. Trimming at V came to 3 bases and at J to 4 bases, leaving 7 bases not matched to a gene. The full variable domain, with the rest looked up from reference TRBV18 and TRBJ2-7, is NAGVMQNPRHLVRRRGQEARLRCSPMKGHSHVYWYRQLPEEGLKFMVYLQKENIIDESGMPKERFSAEFPKEGPSILRIQQVVRGDSAAYFCASSPGTGQRYEQYFGPGTRLTVT.

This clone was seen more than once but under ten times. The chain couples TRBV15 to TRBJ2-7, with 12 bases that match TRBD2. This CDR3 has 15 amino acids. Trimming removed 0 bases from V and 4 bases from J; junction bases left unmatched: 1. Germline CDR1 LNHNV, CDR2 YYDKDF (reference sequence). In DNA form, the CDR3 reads TGTGCCACCAGCAGAGATCTAGCGGGAGGGTACGAGCAGTACTTC. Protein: CATSRDLAGGYEQYF.

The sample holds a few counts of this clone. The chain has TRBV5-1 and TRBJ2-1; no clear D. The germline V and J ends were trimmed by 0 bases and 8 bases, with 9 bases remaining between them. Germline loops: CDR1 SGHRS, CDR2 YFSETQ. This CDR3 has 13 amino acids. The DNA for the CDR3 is TGCGCCAGCAGCTTGGAAGGGTCCCATGAGCAGTTCTTC. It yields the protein CASSLEGSHEQFF.